This entry lists 13 T cell receptor beta chains sequenced from one sample in a study of T-cell reconstitution after alpha-beta-depleted transplantation in children (dated by TCRdb to 2015 to 2016). This specimen's treatment or condition label, per the study, means: allogeneic hematopoietic cell transplantation with graft depleted of TCRalphabeta T cells and CD19 B cells. The library was built by means of PCR. Sequencing was performed on an Illumina HiSeq 2500. TCR library preparation used molecular barcoding, with unique molecular identifiers applied to normalize quantification of the TCRbeta repertoire. TCRdb took the public reads, trimmed them with fastp at Q25, ran MiXCR for clone calling and kept in-frame beta chains. All rows with the same CDR3 protein become a single entry with the most common DNA and genes. The sample data list about 260,000 distinct CDR3 sequences, and roughly 11% of these were observed just once. Together, the top ten hold about a quarter of the sample.

This sample comprised peripheral blood, obtained 180 days after TCRalphabeta/CD19-depleted stem cell transplant. The origin of the receptors is a male patient between 2 and 10 years old who had a stem cell transplant for chronic granulomatous disease, so the T cells may come from the graft donor.

This clonotype was recorded many times. The chain has TRBV4-2 and TRBJ1-2; no definite D call. This CDR3 region has 15 residues. Trimming took off 4 bases at V and 6 bases at J, with 18 bases between the two ends. Germline assignment: CDR1 LGHNA and CDR2 YNFKEQ. CDR3 sequence: CASSPPRSITHGYTF. Here the CDR3 DNA reads TGTGCCAGCAGCCCCCCAAGGTCAATCACTCATGGCTACACCTTC.

This clonotype occurred many times. The rearrangement links TRBV27 to TRBJ1-4; no clear D. Germline CDR1 and CDR2: MNHEY and SMNVEV (reference sequence). The CDR3 is made up of 16 amino acids. Trimming removed 2 bases at V and 6 bases at J, with 16 bases between. This CDR3 is CASSLRGQGRDEKLFF. Written as DNA, the CDR3 is TGTGCCAGCAGTTTAAGAGGCCAAGGGAGGGATGAAAAACTGTTTTTT.

This clonotype was counted many times. V and J are TRBV5-1 and TRBJ2-1; 8 bases fit TRBD1. Germline V gives CDR1 SGHRS, CDR2 YFSETQ. The CDR3 totals 13 residues. The V gene end was trimmed by 6 bases and the J gene end by 7 bases; junction bases not matched to a gene: 6. CDR3 DNA: TGCGCCAGCATGACAGGGGCCGAAAATGAGCAGTTCTTC. As protein: CASMTGAENEQFF.

This clonotype was seen ten or more times. The rearrangement joins TRBV18 to TRBJ2-7; D assignment may be TRBD1 or TRBD2 (6 bases each). V was clipped by 4 bases and J by 3 bases, with 10 bases between them. The germline V gene encodes CDR1 KGHSH and CDR2 LQKENI. This CDR3 has 13 residues. The CDR3 reads CASSRGARYEQYF. In DNA, the CDR3 is TGTGCCAGCTCACGGGGGGCACGCTACGAGCAGTACTTC.

This clonotype appeared many times. V and J are TRBV29-1 and TRBJ2-3; the D is unclear. Germline CDR1 and CDR2: SQVTM and ANQGSEA. The CDR3 runs to 12 residues. The germline V and J ends were trimmed by 7 bases and 0 bases, with 8 bases remaining between them. CDR3 coding DNA: TGCAGCGCTTATTCCAGCACAGATACGCAGTATTTT. Amino acids: CSAYSSTDTQYF.

As regards this clonotype: A much larger clone is a single base away; this may be a read error. The chain carries TRBV2 and TRBJ2-3; perhaps TRBD2 as D (5 bases). V was cut by 7 bases and J by 2 bases, with 16 bases left in between. Germline V gene lookup returns CDR1 SNHLY and CDR2 FYNNEI. This CDR3 is 15 amino acids long. CDR3 protein: CASTTSGIVTDTQYF. The CDR3 DNA is TGTGCCAGCACCACTTCCGGGATAGTCACAGATACGCAGTATTTT.

This clonotype came up many times. The rearrangement links TRBV15 to TRBJ2-1; 8 nucleotides align to TRBD1. With V trimmed by 6 bases and J by 7 bases, 11 bases remained unmatched. The CDR3 has 15 residues. Germline CDR1 LNHNV, CDR2 YYDKDF (reference sequence). DNA of the CDR3: TGTGCCACCAGTAGGACAGGGAAGGGGGAAAATGAGCAGTTCTTC. This codes for CATSRTGKGENEQFF.

The chain is built from TRBV5-1 and TRBJ2-7, with 12 bases fitting TRBD2. This CDR3 region has 16 residues. V shed 1 base and J 3 bases; nucleotides not matched to a gene: 5. Germline V gene sequence: CDR1 SGHRS, CDR2 YFSETQ. This CDR3 reads CASSLTLAGGIYEQYF. For the CDR3, the DNA is TGCGCCAGCAGCTTGACACTAGCGGGAGGAATCTACGAGCAGTACTTC.

This clonotype was counted many times. The chain is built from TRBV30 and TRBJ1-2; D not certain. Germline V gene sequence: CDR1 GTSNPN, CDR2 SVGIG (reference sequence). This CDR3 is built from 14 residues. V gave up 3 bases and J gave up 5 bases, with 16 bases separating them. Written as DNA, the CDR3 is TGTGCCTGGAGGACCCCCGACACCCCTTATGGCTACACCTTC. It is translated as CAWRTPDTPYGYTF. Supplemented by reference TRBV30 and TRBJ1-2, the full variable domain reads SQTIHQWPATLVQPVGSPLSLECTVEGTSNPNLYWYRQAAGRGLQLLFYSVGIGQISSEVPQNLSASRPQDRQFILSSKKLLLSDSGFYLCAWRTPDTPYGYTFGSGTRLTVV.

In its sample, this clonotype was seen a few times. The CDR3 DNA is TGTGCCAGCAGTTTAGGGGGGGGTGTAGTGGAGAAGCAGTACTTC. Translation gives CASSLGGGVVEKQYF. The rearrangement links TRBV12-3 or TRBV12-4 to TRBJ2-7, with 7 bases aligning to TRBD2. This CDR3 is 15 amino acids long. Trimming took 1 base from V and 8 from J; bases not matched to a gene: 11.

Note on this clonotype: A much larger clone differs from this one at a single base, so this may be a read error. The chain has TRBV2 and TRBJ2-7; TRBD2 might be the D (5 bases). The CDR3 is 12 amino acids. Germline V gene data show CDR1 as SNHLY and CDR2 as FYNNEI. The CDR3 DNA reads TGTGCCAGCAGTGAACTAGACTACGAGCAGCACTTC. It yields the protein CASSELDYEQHF.

In this sample, this clonotype turned up many times. The rearrangement links TRBV6-5 to TRBJ2-7; 12 nucleotides align to TRBD2. The CDR3 is made up of 22 amino acids. V lost 4 bases and J lost 2; bases outside the gene matches: 24. Germline V lookup: CDR1 MNHEY, CDR2 SVGAGI. As DNA, the CDR3 is TGTGCCAGCAGTTCCTACCTAACTCATTGGACTAGCGGGACCACGGCGACCTACGAGCAGTACTTC. Protein: CASSSYLTHWTSGTTATYEQYF.

This clonotype was detected ten times or more. The gene calls are TRBV9 and TRBJ2-5; 8 positions agree with TRBD2. Looked up from germline, CDR1 is SGDLS and CDR2 is YYNGEE. The trim removed 0 bases at V and 6 bases at J, leaving 10 bases unmatched. The CDR3 extends over 16 amino acids. Written as DNA, the CDR3 is TGTGCCAGCAGCGTAGACGTGCGGGGGGTCCAGAAGACCCAGTACTTC. Translated: CASSVDVRGVQKTQYF.